This TCR beta chain was observed in a study of T cells after yellow fever vaccination. Each CDR3 protein is one row after TCRdb ran MiXCR on the 5' RACE reads. The table records about 550,000 distinct CDR3 sequences, around 21% of them present only once. The V end lost 1 base, the J end lost 7 bases, and 11 bases lay between the germline ends. This CDR3 is built from 14 residues. Germline assignment: CDR1 SGHTA and CDR2 FQGTGA. The material sequenced was PBMCs, taken 15 days after the yellow fever booster vaccination. The clonotype was recovered from a man aged 30 to 39 who received the YFV17D yellow fever vaccine. V and J are TRBV7-3 and TRBJ2-1; D remains ambiguous. The CDR3 protein is CASSLMSLVNEQFF. The CDR3 DNA reads TGTGCCAGCAGCTTAATGTCCCTCGTGAATGAGCAGTTCTTC.